The 7 T cell receptor beta chains reported below all come from one sample, sequenced in a study of cytomegalovirus exposure and HLA in healthy donors. PCR was performed using 60 Vbeta and 13 Jbeta primers. Here immunoSEQ multiplex PCR was the method, and the copy in TCRdb shows in-frame clones only, minus some. Here the sample spans around 200,000 clones, over 75% being singletons. Sequencing used PBMCs. The receptors were gathered from a man aged 35-49 years in good health and CMV-seropositive.

The chain employs TRBV7-9 and TRBJ1-1; D might be TRBD1 (5 bases). Germline V gene data show CDR1 as SEHNR and CDR2 as FQNEAQ (reference sequence). The V gene lost 4 bases and the J gene lost 4 bases, with 7 bases spanning the gap. There are 12 residues in the CDR3. The DNA for the CDR3 is TGTGCCAGCAGCTGGGGGGGCACTGAAGCTTTCTTT. The encoded protein is CASSWGGTEAFF.

V gene TRBV7-2 combines with J gene TRBJ2-1; 8 bases are a match to TRBD1. The CDR3 is 16 amino acids. CDR1 is SGHTA and CDR2 is FQGNSA in the germline V gene. With V trimmed by 2 bases and J by 10 bases, 13 bases remained unmatched. CDR3 region: CASSLMSVQGAREQFF. CDR3 DNA sequence: TGTGCCAGCAGCTTAATGAGTGTGCAGGGGGCAAGGGAGCAGTTCTTC.

The rearrangement uses TRBV5-6 and TRBJ1-4; D possibly corresponds to TRBD1 (5 bases). V was cut by 2 bases and J by 8 bases, with 16 bases left in between. This CDR3 is 15 amino acids long. Per the germline V gene, CDR1 is SGHDT and CDR2 is YYEEEE. CDR3 sequence: CASSFAGPQSEKLFF. CDR3 bases: TGTGCCAGCAGCTTTGCGGGACCCCAGTCGGAAAAACTGTTTTTT.

The chain uses TRBV5-6 and TRBJ2-3; 8 bases fit TRBD2. The CDR3 sequence is 16 residues long. The J segment lost 2 bases and the V segment lost 5 bases, leaving 10 bases of the junction unmatched. In germline, CDR1 is SGHDT, CDR2 YYEEEE. The CDR3 region is CASSQVVGGATDTQYF. DNA for the CDR3: TGTGCCAGCAGTCAAGTAGTCGGGGGGGCCACAGATACGCAGTATTTT.

The CDR3 spells CASSNRGSSNQPQHF. The CDR3 coding sequence is TGTGCCAGCAGCAACAGGGGATCCAGCAATCAGCCCCAGCATTTT. The genes are TRBV2 and TRBJ1-5, with TRBD1 matching over 7 bases. Germline V gene lookup returns CDR1 SNHLY and CDR2 FYNNEI. The CDR3 totals 15 residues. The V gene end was trimmed by 6 bases and the J gene end by 1 base; junction bases not matched to a gene: 6. The full variable domain, completed using reference TRBV2 and TRBJ1-5, is EPEVTQTPSHQVTQMGQEVILRCVPISNHLYFYWYRQILGQKVEFLVSFYNNEISEKSEIFDDQFSVERPDGSNFTLKIRSTKLEDSAMYFCASSNRGSSNQPQHFGDGTRLSIL.

This chain uses TRBV6-4 with TRBJ1-1, with a weak D call TRBD1 (5 bases). This CDR3 has 13 amino acids. V lost 8 bases and J lost 1, with 11 bases in between. Germline V gene lookup returns CDR1 MRHNA and CDR2 SNTAGT. This CDR3 reads CASSVDRNTEAFF. The CDR3 bases are TGTGCCAGCTCCGTTGACAGGAACACTGAAGCTTTCTTT.

The V and J genes are TRBV5-4 and TRBJ1-2, with TRBD1 as a possible D gene (5 bases). V lost 0 bases and J lost 5, with 8 bases in between. CDR1 SGHNT and CDR2 YYREEE come from the germline V gene (reference sequence). This CDR3 comprises 13 residues. The CDR3, as DNA: TGTGCCAGCAGCTTGGGTAAGGGGTATGGCTACACCTTC. It yields the protein CASSLGKGYGYTF.